The rows below give T cell receptor beta chains drawn from one sample of a study of blood T cell repertoires in COVID-19. This table comes from immunoSEQ multiplex PCR, and its TCRdb copy is limited to in-frame clones, with some not included. The table lists about 250,000 clones, around 85% of them singletons, with roughly 0.94% in the top ten. Material for sequencing was peripheral blood. All receptors come from a human donor with COVID-19, enrolled during active disease. The donor label of this sample is uncertain. CDR3s include the opening cysteine and the closing phenylalanine or tryptophan. Clone size appears in some rows only: once, few, many, or a class for an expanded clone.

TRBV21-1	TRBJ1-6	once	14	CATKPRSGNSPLHF
TRBV6-5	TRBJ1-5	-	13	CASSLQDNQPQHF
TRBV30	TRBJ2-7	-	13	CAWSWTSGSEQYF
TRBV6-5	TRBJ1-3	-	16	CASSYRRTGSGNTIYF
TRBV9	TRBJ1-3	-	13	CASSVLKGNTIYF
TRBV28	TRBJ1-1	-	15	CASSSPGGMNTEAFF
TRBV30	TRBJ2-5	-	15	CASSPEGLKQETQYF
TRBV19	TRBJ2-1	once	15	CASRDREGLGNEQFF
TRBV3-1/TRBV3-2	TRBJ1-1	-	12	CASSQVEGVAFF
TRBV30	TRBJ1-3	-	13	CAWAPGSGNTIYF
TRBV5-1	TRBJ1-2	-	15	CASSWGTGASYGYTF
TRBV28	TRBJ1-5	-	15	CASSSRFIGNQPQHF
TRBV7-3	TRBJ1-6	-	14	CASSLTGTDSPLHF
TRBV15	TRBJ1-3	-	15	CATSRDHEGGNTIYF
TRBV5-4	TRBJ2-5	once	15	CASSFGLAVQETQYF
TRBV5-6	TRBJ2-1	-	15	CASSPEGPRRNEQFF
TRBV10-3	TRBJ2-7	-	13	CAIRTGSTNEQYF
TRBV29-1	TRBJ1-2	-	14	CSVEDLAVNYGYTF
TRBV9	TRBJ2-7	-	16	CASSVAPGDSSYEQYF
TRBV28	TRBJ2-2	-	13	CASSKINTGELFF
TRBV19	TRBJ1-6	-	15	CASRDRQGGYSPLHF
TRBV28	TRBJ2-5	-	20	CASSLGPRGDTYPHQETQYF
TRBV7-2	TRBJ2-7	-	13	CASSLGGGTEQYF
TRBV30	TRBJ2-7	-	14	CAWSVGLATGEQYF
TRBV7-9	TRBJ2-3	-	12	CASSPPGDTQYF
TRBV3-1/TRBV3-2	TRBJ2-5	once	16	CASSQGVAGARETQYF
TRBV19	TRBJ1-1	-	13	CASSVGQNTEAFF
TRBV25-1	TRBJ2-1	-	16	CASSVLAGGFDNEQFF
TRBV28	TRBJ1-1	-	17	CASSRLGTGFMNTEAFF
TRBV5-1	TRBJ2-3	-	15	CASSSRAGGPDTQYF
TRBV9	TRBJ2-3	-	15	CASSGGLAWEDTQYF
TRBV5-1	TRBJ2-2	many	16	CASSLDTGANTGELFF
TRBV19	TRBJ1-1	-	13	CASSTGEGTEAFF
TRBV2	TRBJ2-7	-	13	CASSEDITYEQYF
TRBV7-2	TRBJ2-1	-	16	CASSLGTGGQYNEQFF
TRBV6-5	TRBJ1-6	-	14	CASKLQTGNSPLHF
TRBV6-5	TRBJ1-1	once	12	CASKGGPTEAFF
TRBV27	TRBJ1-2	-	16	CASSSPRTGGYYGYTF
TRBV7-2	TRBJ2-7	-	15	CASSFSSGGAYEQYF
TRBV19	TRBJ2-7	once	15	CASKEAEGSSYEQYF
TRBV4-1	TRBJ2-2	few	17	CASSQPRTGTNTGELFF
TRBV19	TRBJ1-2	-	15	CASSLDREYNYGYTF
TRBV20-1	TRBJ2-1	-	11	CSARRGPEQFF
TRBV7-9	TRBJ2-7	-	15	CASSLVSGRAYEQYF
TRBV24-1	TRBJ2-1	-	13	CATSDGAVNEQFF
TRBV28	TRBJ1-2	-	12	CASEGVRYGYTF
TRBV19	TRBJ1-5	-	13	CASSKGGNQPQHF
TRBV3-1/TRBV3-2	TRBJ1-4	-	16	CASSQAISEGNEKLFF
TRBV19	TRBJ2-4	-	13	CASSRQGGDIQYF
TRBV7-2	TRBJ2-7	once	15	CASSSLIETSYEQYF
TRBV19	TRBJ2-1	few	16	CASSIDTGTSYNEQFF
TRBV6-5	TRBJ2-5	-	14	CASSYSKKEDPQYF
TRBV7-9	TRBJ2-1	-	15	CASARQGAPYNEQFF
TRBV9	TRBJ2-1	-	17	CASSVSNRTSRYNEQFF